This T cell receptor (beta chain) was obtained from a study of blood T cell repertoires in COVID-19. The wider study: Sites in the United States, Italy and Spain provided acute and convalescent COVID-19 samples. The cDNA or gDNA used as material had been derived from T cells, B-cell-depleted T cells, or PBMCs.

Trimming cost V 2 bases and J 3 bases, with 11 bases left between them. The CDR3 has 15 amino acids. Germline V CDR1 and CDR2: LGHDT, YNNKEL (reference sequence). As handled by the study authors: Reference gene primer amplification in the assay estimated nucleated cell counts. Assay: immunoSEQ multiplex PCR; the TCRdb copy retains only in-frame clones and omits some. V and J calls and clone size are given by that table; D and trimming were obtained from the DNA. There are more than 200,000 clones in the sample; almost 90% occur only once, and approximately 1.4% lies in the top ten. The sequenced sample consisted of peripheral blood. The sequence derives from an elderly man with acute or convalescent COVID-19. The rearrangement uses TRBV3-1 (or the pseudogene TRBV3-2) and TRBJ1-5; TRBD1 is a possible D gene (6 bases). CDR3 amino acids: CASSQLGTPNQPQHF. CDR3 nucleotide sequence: TGTGCCAGCAGCCAATTAGGGACACCCAATCAGCCCCAGCATTTT.